These 27 T cell receptor beta chains came from one sample sequenced in a study of cytomegalovirus exposure and HLA in healthy donors. The primer mix had 60 Vbeta and 13 Jbeta primers. TCRdb's copy holds only in-frame clones and misses some; the assay was immunoSEQ multiplex PCR. The data contain some 110,000 clones, 70% to 85% of them singletons. Input material: PBMCs. The receptors shown here come from a woman aged 18-35 years in good health and CMV-seropositive.

The rearrangement uses TRBV19 and TRBJ2-3; D not certain. The CDR3 is 14 residues long. Germline-derived CDR1 and CDR2 are LNHDA and SQIVND (reference sequence). V dropped 6 bases and J dropped 3 bases, with 13 bases sitting between them. CDR3 residues: CASRTPGLTDTQYF. CDR3 in DNA: TGTGCCAGTAGGACCCCTGGGCTTACAGATACGCAGTATTTT.

The CDR3 DNA reads as TGCAGCGTTGAATCCGGGGGAGGGTCGGAGACCCAGTACTTC. Its protein is CSVESGGGSETQYF. V usage is TRBV29-1 and J usage is TRBJ2-5, with 7 bases fitting TRBD2. The CDR3 loop spans 14 amino acids. The J segment lost 5 bases and the V segment lost 2 bases, leaving 8 bases of the junction unmatched. In germline, CDR1 is SQVTM, CDR2 ANQGSEA.

V and J are TRBV28 and TRBJ1-1; 8 nucleotides match TRBD1. This CDR3 is 17 amino acids long. Germline V CDR1 and CDR2: MDHEN, SYDVKM. Trimming at V came to 7 bases and at J to 0 bases, leaving 13 bases not matched to a gene. This CDR3 is CASTHPRTGTMNTEAFF. As DNA, the CDR3 is TGTGCCAGCACACATCCCAGGACAGGGACCATGAACACTGAAGCTTTCTTT.

As for this clone: Relative to the germline gene, one junction end is altered; a read error may explain this. The chain couples TRBV15 to TRBJ2-7, with D maybe TRBD1 (5 bases). The CDR3 spans 12 residues. CDR1 and CDR2 (germline): LNHNV, YYDKDF (reference sequence). CDR3 nucleotide sequence: TGTGCCTCCAGCTTTGGGGCGTACGAGCAGTACTTC. Its translation is CASSFGAYEQYF.

Regarding this clone: Germline is not matched at one junction end, which may reflect a read error. The chain is built from TRBV7-7 and TRBJ2-5; a weak D match, TRBD2 (5 bases). This CDR3 is 13 amino acids long. From germline, CDR1 is SSHAT and CDR2 FNYEAQ (reference sequence). CDR3 amino acids: CASSGNPAETQYF. In nucleotides, the CDR3 is TGTGCTAGCAGCGGTAACCCCGCGGAGACCCAGTACTTC.

The chain carries TRBV2 and TRBJ2-1; TRBD2 matches at 7 bases. This CDR3 is built from 15 residues. Germline CDR1 and CDR2: SNHLY and FYNNEI. V dropped 3 bases and J dropped 1; count of bases not matched to a gene: 3. The CDR3 is CASSESGGSYNEQFF. The CDR3 bases are TGTGCCAGCAGTGAGTCGGGAGGATCCTACAATGAGCAGTTCTTC.

This clone was counted only a few times. The chain recombines TRBV29-1 with TRBJ2-5; 8 bases fit TRBD2. CDR3 size: 14 residues. Per germline, CDR1 SQVTM and CDR2 ANQGSEA. The trim removed 2 bases at V and 5 bases at J, leaving 7 bases unmatched. CDR3 sequence: CSVERLARGETQYF. As DNA, the CDR3 is TGCAGCGTTGAACGACTAGCGAGGGGCGAGACCCAGTACTTC.

The rearrangement uses TRBV9 and TRBJ2-1, with D possibly TRBD2 on 5 matching bases. The CDR3 has 15 amino acids. Germline values: CDR1 SGDLS, CDR2 YYNGEE. V was trimmed by 2 bases and J by 6 bases, leaving 15 bases between them. The chain's CDR3 is CASSVQASGVNEQFF. CDR3 sequence (DNA): TGTGCCAGCAGCGTCCAAGCAAGCGGTGTCAATGAGCAGTTCTTC.

The chain couples TRBV29-1 to TRBJ1-4; no clear D gene. Per the germline V gene, CDR1 is SQVTM and CDR2 is ANQGSEA. With 0 bases removed from V and 8 bases from J, the gap between germline ends came to 13 bases. There are 14 residues in the CDR3. CDR3 amino acids: CSVEDGEIREKLFF. In nucleotides, the CDR3 is TGCAGCGTTGAAGATGGGGAGATACGGGAAAAACTGTTTTTT.

The chain has TRBV25-1 and TRBJ1-4; 8 nucleotides agree with TRBD1. CDR1 and CDR2 (germline): MGHDK, SYGVNS. The junction had 7 bases not matched to a gene; V was cut back by 2 bases and J by 5 bases. The CDR3 contains 16 residues. CDR3 sequence reads: CASSETGGLPNEKLFF. Written as DNA, the CDR3 is TGTGCCAGCAGTGAAACAGGGGGACTACCCAATGAAAAACTGTTTTTT.

This clone has a handful of counts. CDR3 sequence: CASSQPLQGFYEQYF. The CDR3 nucleotides are TGTGCCAGCAGCCAACCCCTACAGGGTTTCTACGAGCAGTACTTC. The chain employs TRBV4-2 and TRBJ2-7; possibly TRBD1 for D (6 bases). Deletions cut 2 bases from V and 3 bases from J, with 14 bases between. From germline, CDR1 is LGHNA and CDR2 YNFKEQ. The CDR3 loop spans 15 amino acids.

The chain uses TRBV5-1 and TRBJ2-1; the match to TRBD2 covers 9 bases. After removal of 0 bases from V and 6 bases from J, the junction contained 4 bases not matched to a gene. The CDR3 has 15 amino acids. Germline CDR1 is SGHRS and CDR2 is YFSETQ. CDR3 sequence reads: CASSLEREEGNEQFF. DNA of the CDR3: TGCGCCAGCAGCTTGGAGCGGGAGGAAGGCAATGAGCAGTTCTTC.

The V and J genes are TRBV7-3 and TRBJ2-2; TRBD2 agrees at 7 bases. Germline V gene sequence: CDR1 SGHTA, CDR2 FQGTGA. The CDR3 is 16 residues long. J gave up 4 bases and V 0 bases, and 5 bases lay outside the gene matches. The CDR3 sequence is CASSLTREQATGELFF. CDR3 coding DNA: TGTGCCAGCAGCTTAACGCGGGAGCAAGCCACCGGGGAGCTGTTTTTT. The whole variable domain, remainder taken from reference TRBV7-3 and TRBJ2-2, is GAGVSQTPSNKVTEKGKYVELRCDPISGHTALYWYRQSLGQGPEFLIYFQGTGAADDSGLPNDRFFAVRPEGSVSTLKIQRTERGDSAVYLCASSLTREQATGELFFGEGSRLTVL.

Only a few counts were recorded for this clone. The V call is TRBV27, the J call TRBJ2-7, with TRBD1 matching over 7 bases. The V gene's germline CDR1 is MNHEY and CDR2 SMNVEV (reference sequence). Trimming took 6 bases from V and 7 from J; bases not matched to a gene: 6. The CDR3 contains 12 residues. CDR3 region: CASSDRVGEQYV. The CDR3 DNA is TGTGCCAGCAGCGACAGGGTGGGAGAGCAGTACGTC.

The J gene is TRBJ1-2, the V gene TRBV28, with TRBD1 matching 9 bases. The J segment lost 3 bases and the V segment lost 3 bases, leaving 8 bases of the junction unmatched. This CDR3 region has 16 residues. CDR1 is MDHEN, CDR2 SYDVKM, per germline. The CDR3: CASSFIDRQGDYGYTF. The CDR3 DNA reads TGTGCCAGCAGTTTTATCGACCGACAGGGGGACTATGGCTACACCTTC.

V gene TRBV6-1 combines with J gene TRBJ2-7, with TRBD1 matching 7 bases. V lost 1 base to trimming and J lost 6 bases; unmatched junction nucleotides: 6. CDR3 length: 14 amino acids. From germline, CDR1 is MNHNS and CDR2 SASEGT. CDR3 coding DNA: TGTGCCAGCAGTGAAGGTAGGGGGCTGGTCGAGCAGTACTTC. Its protein product is CASSEGRGLVEQYF.

The chain has TRBV13 and TRBJ1-6, with 7 bases matching TRBD1. From germline, CDR1 is PRHDT and CDR2 FYEKMQ (reference sequence). Unmatched junction bases numbered 3, after V lost 8 bases and J lost 5 bases. This CDR3 has 13 amino acids. CDR3 amino acids: CASSQGNNSPLHF. CDR3 sequence (DNA): TGTGCCAGCTCACAGGGGAATAATTCACCCCTCCACTTT.

This clone came up a few times. This chain uses TRBV28 with TRBJ1-5; 7 nucleotides line up with TRBD1. The J segment lost 0 bases and the V segment lost 4 bases, leaving 6 bases of the junction unmatched. Germline V lookup: CDR1 MDHEN, CDR2 SYDVKM. The CDR3 runs 16 residues. Here the CDR3 reads CASSSGTAYSNQPQHF. CDR3 nucleotide sequence: TGTGCCAGCAGTTCCGGGACAGCCTATAGCAATCAGCCCCAGCATTTT.

The gene calls are TRBV15 and TRBJ1-1, with TRBD1 matching 7 bases. Trimming took 8 bases from V and 0 from J; bases not matched to a gene: 12. The CDR3 runs to 16 residues. Germline CDR1 reads LNHNV; CDR2 reads YYDKDF (reference sequence). CDR3 nucleotides: TGTGCCACCCAAGGTCAGGGGGGAGCTGTGAACACTGAAGCTTTCTTT. This encodes CATQGQGGAVNTEAFF. The whole variable domain, filled in from reference TRBV15 and TRBJ1-1, reads DAMVIQNPRYQVTQFGKPVTLSCSQTLNHNVMYWYQQKSSQAPKLLFHYYDKDFNNEADTPDNFQSRRPNTSFCFLDIRSPGLGDTAMYLCATQGQGGAVNTEAFFGQGTRLTVV.

CDR3 in amino acids: CASSLGTSGSRYEQYF. DNA for the CDR3: TGTGCCAGCAGCTTAGGGACTAGCGGGAGTAGGTACGAGCAGTACTTC. V is TRBV13 and J is TRBJ2-7; 12 bases align to TRBD2. There are 16 residues in the CDR3. V lost 0 bases to trimming and J lost 4 bases; unmatched junction nucleotides: 4. CDR1 is PRHDT, CDR2 FYEKMQ, per germline (reference sequence).

This clone has more than one count but fewer than ten. This sequence joins TRBV28 and TRBJ2-3, with 12 bases that match TRBD2. V dropped 8 bases and J dropped 6; count of bases not matched to a gene: 12. Germline V gene lookup returns CDR1 MDHEN and CDR2 SYDVKM. This CDR3 spans 16 amino acids. The CDR3 protein is CASEQPLAGGSDTQYF. CDR3 DNA: TGTGCCAGCGAACAACCTCTAGCGGGAGGGTCGGATACGCAGTATTTT.

The chain recombines TRBV13 with TRBJ1-2; 8 bases match TRBD1. The CDR3 loop spans 12 amino acids. V shed 5 bases and J 7 bases; nucleotides not matched to a gene: 3. The germline V gene encodes CDR1 PRHDT and CDR2 FYEKMQ (reference sequence). The CDR3 spells CASSLTGVGYTF. The CDR3 DNA is TGTGCCAGCAGCCTGACAGGGGTTGGCTACACCTTC.

This clone came up a few times. At one boundary the junction diverges from the germline segment, which might be a read error. The chain employs TRBV27 and TRBJ2-7, with 8 bases that match TRBD1. CDR1 is MNHEY, CDR2 SMNVEV, per germline (reference sequence). The CDR3 totals 13 residues. This CDR3 is CASSLRGDRGHWF. The CDR3 DNA sequence: TGTGCCAGCAGTTTACGGGGTGACAGGGGCCATTGGTTC.

The chain has TRBV15 and TRBJ1-4; D unclear. The CDR3 consists of 15 residues. From germline, CDR1 is LNHNV and CDR2 YYDKDF (reference sequence). The V end lost 0 bases, the J end lost 8 bases, and 13 bases lay between the germline ends. CDR3 region: CATSRENFGREKLFF. DNA for the CDR3: TGTGCCACCAGCAGAGAAAATTTTGGTCGGGAAAAACTGTTTTTT.

This chain connects TRBV6-5 to TRBJ2-1, with 9 positions matching TRBD2. CDR3 length equals 14 residues. CDR1 is MNHEY, CDR2 SVGAGI, per germline. V trimming: 7 bases; J trimming: 5 bases; junction bases outside the gene matches: 6. The CDR3, as DNA: TGTGCCAGCACAGTAGCGGGAGACCACAATGAGCAGTTCTTC. It yields the protein CASTVAGDHNEQFF.

The V and J genes are TRBV2 and TRBJ2-5; 8 bases agree with TRBD1. V shed 4 bases, J shed 4 bases, and the junction held 8 bases outside the gene matches. The CDR3 has 15 residues. CDR1 is SNHLY and CDR2 is FYNNEI in the germline V gene. CDR3 in DNA: TGTGCCAGCAGTGCGTATGGACAGGGAGGAGAGACCCAGTACTTC. Protein product: CASSAYGQGGETQYF.

The V gene is TRBV7-2, the J gene TRBJ2-7; 7 positions match TRBD2. This CDR3 has 17 residues. V shed 3 bases and J 0 bases; nucleotides not matched to a gene: 11. The V gene's germline CDR1 is SGHTA and CDR2 FQGNSA. The CDR3 loop reads CASSLGGWGRSSYEQYF. The CDR3 region has the DNA TGTGCCAGCAGCTTGGGGGGGTGGGGCCGATCCTCCTACGAGCAGTACTTC.